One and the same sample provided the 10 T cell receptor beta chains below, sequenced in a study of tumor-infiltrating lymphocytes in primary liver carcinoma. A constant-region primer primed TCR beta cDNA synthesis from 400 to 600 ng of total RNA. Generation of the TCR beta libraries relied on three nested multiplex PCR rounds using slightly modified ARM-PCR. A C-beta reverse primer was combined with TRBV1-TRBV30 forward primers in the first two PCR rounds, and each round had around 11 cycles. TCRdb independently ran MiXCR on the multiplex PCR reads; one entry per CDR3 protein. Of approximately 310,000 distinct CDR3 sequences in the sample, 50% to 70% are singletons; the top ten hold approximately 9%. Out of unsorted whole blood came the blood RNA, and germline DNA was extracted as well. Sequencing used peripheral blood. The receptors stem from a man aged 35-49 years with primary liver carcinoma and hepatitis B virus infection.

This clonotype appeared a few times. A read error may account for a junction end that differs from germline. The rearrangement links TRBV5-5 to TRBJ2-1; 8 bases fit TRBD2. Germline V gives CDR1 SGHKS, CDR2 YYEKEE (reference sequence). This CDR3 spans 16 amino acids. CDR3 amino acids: CASSLRAGEGGNERFF. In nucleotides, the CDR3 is TGTGCCAGCAGCTTGAGAGCGGGAGAGGGTGGGAATGAGCGGTTCTTC.

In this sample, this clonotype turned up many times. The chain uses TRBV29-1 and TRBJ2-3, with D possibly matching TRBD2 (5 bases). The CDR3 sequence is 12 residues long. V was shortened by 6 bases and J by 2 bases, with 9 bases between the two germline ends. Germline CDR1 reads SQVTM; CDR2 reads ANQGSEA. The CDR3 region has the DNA TGCAGCGTCGGGGAGTCCACAGATACGCAGTATTTT. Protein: CSVGESTDTQYF.

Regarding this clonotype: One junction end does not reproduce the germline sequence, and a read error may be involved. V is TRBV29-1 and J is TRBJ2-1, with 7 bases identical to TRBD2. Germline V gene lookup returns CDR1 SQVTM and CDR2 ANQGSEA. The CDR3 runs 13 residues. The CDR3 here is CSIRDYAKNELFF. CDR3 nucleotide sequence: TGCAGCATTCGGGACTATGCAAAGAATGAGCTGTTCTTC.

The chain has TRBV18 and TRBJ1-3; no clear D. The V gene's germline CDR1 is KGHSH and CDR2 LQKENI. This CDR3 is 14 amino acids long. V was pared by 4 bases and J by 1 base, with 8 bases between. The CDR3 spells CASSRSISGNTIYF. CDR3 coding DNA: TGTGCCAGCTCACGGTCCATTTCTGGAAACACCATATATTTT.

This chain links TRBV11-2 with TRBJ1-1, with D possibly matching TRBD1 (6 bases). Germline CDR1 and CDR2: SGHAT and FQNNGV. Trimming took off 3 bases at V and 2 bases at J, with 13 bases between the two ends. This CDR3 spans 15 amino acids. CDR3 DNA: TGTGCCAGCAGCTTCACCGGGACACCAAACACTGAAGCTTTCTTT. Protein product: CASSFTGTPNTEAFF.

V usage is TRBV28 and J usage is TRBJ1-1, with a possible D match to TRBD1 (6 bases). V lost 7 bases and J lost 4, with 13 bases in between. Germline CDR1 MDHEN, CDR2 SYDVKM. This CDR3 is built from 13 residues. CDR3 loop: CASTWGRGTEAFF. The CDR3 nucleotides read TGTGCCAGCACCTGGGGGCGCGGCACTGAAGCTTTCTTT.

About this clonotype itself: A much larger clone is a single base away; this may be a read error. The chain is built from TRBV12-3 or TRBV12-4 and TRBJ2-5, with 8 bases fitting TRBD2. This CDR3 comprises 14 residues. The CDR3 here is CASSLAGGQETLYF. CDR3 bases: TGTGCCAGCAGTTTGGCGGGGGGCCAAGAGACCCTGTACTTC.

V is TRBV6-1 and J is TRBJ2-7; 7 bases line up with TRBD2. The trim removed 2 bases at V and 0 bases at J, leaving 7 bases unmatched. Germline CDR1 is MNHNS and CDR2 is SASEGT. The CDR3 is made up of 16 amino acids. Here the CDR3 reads CASSEWGGGPSYEQYF. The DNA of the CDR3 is TGTGCCAGCAGTGAATGGGGGGGTGGGCCCTCCTACGAGCAGTACTTC.

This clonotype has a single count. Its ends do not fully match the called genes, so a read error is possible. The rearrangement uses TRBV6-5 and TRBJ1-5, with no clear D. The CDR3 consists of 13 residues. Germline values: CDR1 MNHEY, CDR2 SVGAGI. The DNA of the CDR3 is TGTGCCAGCAGTTACTCGGGCAATCTGCCCCAGCATTTT. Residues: CASSYSGNLPQHF.

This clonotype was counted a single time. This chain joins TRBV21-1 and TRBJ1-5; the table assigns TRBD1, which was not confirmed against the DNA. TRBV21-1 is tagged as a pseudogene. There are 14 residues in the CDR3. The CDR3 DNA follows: TGTGCCAGCAGGTTAACAGGGGGCGGGCAGCCCCAGCATTTT. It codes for CASRLTGGGQPQHF.